This entry describes one TCR beta chain. These data belong to a study of blood T cells in healthy people across ages. V lost 0 bases, J lost 11 bases, and 11 bases stayed unmatched. The V gene's germline CDR1 is SGHTA and CDR2 FQGNSA. This CDR3 region has 15 residues. Primed by a sample-barcoded 5' primer and a J-beta primer mix, a second PCR proceeded for about 6 to 11 cycles. Each CDR3 protein is one row after TCRdb ran MiXCR on the 5' RACE reads. In the table there are some 930,000 distinct CDR3 sequences, 25% to 35% of which are singletons. This same sample was also part of a study on T cells of mothers and their children.

The clonotype comes from a woman between 40 and 50 years old in good health. This chain joins TRBV7-2 and TRBJ2-5; 8 nucleotides line up with TRBD1. Sequencing was performed on blood. The CDR3 spells CASSLADRERNEQYF. As DNA, the CDR3 is TGTGCCAGCAGCTTAGCGGACAGGGAGCGGAATGAGCAGTACTTC.